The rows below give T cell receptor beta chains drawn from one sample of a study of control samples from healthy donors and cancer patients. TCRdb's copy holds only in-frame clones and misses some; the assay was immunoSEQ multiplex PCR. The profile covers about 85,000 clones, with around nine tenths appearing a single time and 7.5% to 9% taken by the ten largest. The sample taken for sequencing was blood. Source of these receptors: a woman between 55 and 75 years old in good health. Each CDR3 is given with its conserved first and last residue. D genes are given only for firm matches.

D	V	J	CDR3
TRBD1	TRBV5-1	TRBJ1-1	CASSLFDRVNTEAFF
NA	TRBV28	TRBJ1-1	CASSSASGTGNTEAFF
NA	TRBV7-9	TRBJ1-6	CASSWGTVNSPLHF
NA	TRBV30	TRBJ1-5	CAWSLRGNQPQHF
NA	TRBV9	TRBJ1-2	CASSVAFAGYGYTF
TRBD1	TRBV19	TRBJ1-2	CASSMRQGLYGYTF
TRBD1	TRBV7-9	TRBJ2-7	CASSPFRGRKTYEQYF
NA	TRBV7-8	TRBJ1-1	CASSFDRIGEAFF
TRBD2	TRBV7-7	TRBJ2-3	CASSLNGGLDTQYF
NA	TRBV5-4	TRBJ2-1	CASSSSGAPSYNEQFF
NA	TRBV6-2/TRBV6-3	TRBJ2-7	CASSYSMAGLYEQYF
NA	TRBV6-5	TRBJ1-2	CASSYSRSGAGGYTF
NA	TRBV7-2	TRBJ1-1	CASSLGRVNTEAFF
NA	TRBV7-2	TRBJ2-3	CASSLGRQGVSTQYF
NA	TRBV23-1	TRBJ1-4	CASSHAPFGLFF
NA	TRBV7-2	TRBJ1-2	CASSPDGNYGYTF
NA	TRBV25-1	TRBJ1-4	CASSPRKGGLSEKLFF
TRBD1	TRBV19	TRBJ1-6	CASSMGDRVMSPLHF
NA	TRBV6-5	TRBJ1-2	CASSSQDRDYGYTF
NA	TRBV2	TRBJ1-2	CASQTGGDYGYTF
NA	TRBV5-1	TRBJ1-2	CATRDGGGYTF
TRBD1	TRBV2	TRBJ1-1	CASTGQTMNTEAFF
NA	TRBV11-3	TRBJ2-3	CASSLDSGRTDTQYF
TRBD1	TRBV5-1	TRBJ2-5	CASSQQGAYQETQYF
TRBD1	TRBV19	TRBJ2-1	CASSSQQGADYNEQFF
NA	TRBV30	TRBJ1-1	CAWSVTWSGGMAFF
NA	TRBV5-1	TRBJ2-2	CASSFSGANTGELFF
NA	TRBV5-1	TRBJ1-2	CASSLFRGGDGYTF
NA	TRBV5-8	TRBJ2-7	CASSWIRGFLGEQYF
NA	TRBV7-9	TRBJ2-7	CASSLGQVHYEQYF
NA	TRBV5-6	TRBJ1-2	CASSLGGAGYTF
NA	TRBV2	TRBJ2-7	CASSERGTSDEQYF
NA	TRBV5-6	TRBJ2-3	CASSLSDTQYF